The 26 T cell receptor beta chains given below trace back to one sample, sequenced in a study of regulatory T cells in long-lasting Graves disease. Time point reported: newly diagnosed GD, antithyroid drugs for less than 3 months. Researchers made the TCR library from RNA that was extracted from PBMCs. Libraries of TCR beta came from iRepertoire HTBI primers plus Arm-PCR of CDR3 regions. TCRdb recomputed calls from the multiplex PCR reads with MiXCR, one row per CDR3 protein. Found here are 440,000 or so distinct CDR3 sequences, just under 15% of them singletons; the top ten hold roughly a sixth. This sample also appeared in a second study, on T cells in Graves' hyperthyroidism and ophthalmopathy.

The sequences come from peripheral blood mononuclear cells (PBMCs), collected at new diagnosis, from a patient treated with antithyroid drugs. These receptors all come from a woman in her thirties with Graves disease.

This clonotype has ten or more counts. The gene calls are TRBV20-1 and TRBJ2-7; the match to TRBD2 covers 8 bases. CDR3 length: 13 amino acids. Trimming took 5 bases from V and 1 from J; bases not matched to a gene: 4. Germline values: CDR1 DFQATT, CDR2 SNEGSKA (reference sequence). In DNA form, the CDR3 reads TGCAGTGCTCTGACTAGCGATTCCTACGAGCAGTACTTC. This sequence encodes CSALTSDSYEQYF.

This clonotype has a handful of counts. The CDR3 reads CASSYGTGNSTGELFF. The CDR3 DNA reads as TGTGCCAGCAGTTACGGGACAGGGAATAGCACCGGGGAGCTGTTTTTT. The chain recombines TRBV6-2 or TRBV6-3 with TRBJ2-2; 9 bases agree with TRBD1. The J segment lost 4 bases and the V segment lost 2 bases, leaving 5 bases of the junction unmatched. There are 16 residues in the CDR3. Per the germline V gene, CDR1 is MNHEY and CDR2 is SVGEGT.

This clonotype was counted at least ten times. The chain employs TRBV28 and TRBJ2-1; TRBD1 agrees at 8 bases. Germline trimming cut 1 base from V and 4 bases from J; bases unmatched to any gene: 6. The length of the CDR3 is 16 residues. Looked up from germline, CDR1 is MDHEN and CDR2 is SYDVKM. CDR3 in amino acids: CASSLSDRASYNEQFF. CDR3 sequence (DNA): TGTGCCAGCAGTTTATCGGACAGGGCAAGTTACAATGAGCAGTTCTTC. The entire variable domain, with the rest obtained from reference TRBV28 and TRBJ2-1, is as follows: DVKVTQSSRYLVKRTGEKVFLECVQDMDHENMFWYRQDPGLGLRLIYFSYDVKMKEKGDIPEGYSVSREKKERFSLILESASTNQTSMYLCASSLSDRASYNEQFFGPGTRLTVL.

This clonotype was seen many times. CDR3 in DNA: TGTGCCAGCAGTGAACCGGGACGGGTCGAGAACACTGAAGCTTTCTTT. Its translation: CASSEPGRVENTEAFF. This rearrangement joins TRBV2 to TRBJ1-1, with a weak D call TRBD1 (5 bases). Looked up from germline, CDR1 is SNHLY and CDR2 is FYNNEI. The CDR3 has 16 amino acids. The ends were cut back, 2 bases at V and 1 base at J, with 14 bases in the middle.

This clonotype was seen just once. A read error may explain this, as a much larger clone is one base away. The chain employs TRBV5-5 and TRBJ2-3; TRBD1 is a possible D gene (6 bases). CDR1 is SGHKS, CDR2 YYEKEE, per germline (reference sequence). This CDR3 comprises 15 residues. V was cut by 0 bases and J by 5 bases, with 13 bases left in between. CDR3 in DNA: TGTGCCAGCAGCTTGGAGAGACAGGCCCGAGATACGCAGTATTTT. This encodes CASSLERQARDTQYF.

This clonotype was recorded many times. This rearrangement joins TRBV20-1 to TRBJ1-5; 10 bases line up with TRBD1. Looked up from germline, CDR1 is DFQATT and CDR2 is SNEGSKA (reference sequence). The CDR3 is 13 amino acids. J was trimmed by 7 bases and V by 6 bases; bases with no gene match: 6. In DNA, the CDR3 is TGCAGTGCCGACAGGGGGCCGGGACAGCCCCAGCATTTT. Translating it yields CSADRGPGQPQHF.

In this sample, this clonotype turned up many times. The chain joins TRBV5-1 to TRBJ2-7; D not resolved. The CDR3 has 15 amino acids. From germline, CDR1 is SGHRS and CDR2 YFSETQ. With 1 base removed from V and 2 bases from J, the gap between germline ends came to 13 bases. CDR3 region: CASSLTETGPYEQYF. In DNA form, the CDR3 reads TGCGCCAGCAGCTTGACTGAGACTGGACCCTACGAGCAGTACTTC.

This clonotype was recorded at least ten times. The V and J genes are TRBV18 and TRBJ2-4; TRBD1 matches at 7 bases. CDR1 and CDR2 (germline): KGHSH, LQKENI. The CDR3 consists of 14 residues. The trim removed 3 bases at V and 8 bases at J, leaving 7 bases unmatched. The CDR3 DNA reads TGTGCCAGCTCACCCGACAGGGATCGGTACATTCAGTACTTC. Amino acids: CASSPDRDRYIQYF.

This clonotype was picked up many times. The CDR3 protein is CSVEDSDNTEAFF. The DNA of the CDR3 is TGCAGCGTTGAGGATTCAGATAACACTGAAGCTTTCTTT. The chain uses TRBV29-1 and TRBJ1-1; D not certain. This CDR3 has 13 amino acids. The V end was cut by 3 bases, the J end by 2 bases, with 10 bases between. Germline V CDR1 and CDR2: SQVTM, ANQGSEA. The whole variable domain, filled in from reference TRBV29-1 and TRBJ1-1, reads SAVISQKPSRDICQRGTSLTIQCQVDSQVTMMFWYRQQPGQSLTLIATANQGSEATYESGFVIDKFPISRPNLTFSTLTVSNMSPEDSSIYLCSVEDSDNTEAFFGQGTRLTVV.

There are many counts of this clonotype. The genes are TRBV6-5 and TRBJ2-7; 11 nucleotides agree with TRBD1. The CDR3 sequence is 17 residues long. The V gene's germline CDR1 is MNHEY and CDR2 SVGAGI. V lost 0 bases, J lost 7 bases, and 11 bases stayed unmatched. The CDR3 nucleotides read TGTGCCAGCAGTTACTCGTCCCCCCGGGACAGGGGGGGTGAGCAGTACTTC. Its protein product is CASSYSSPRDRGGEQYF.

The V gene is TRBV5-4, the J gene TRBJ2-7; no firm D call. The V end was cut by 2 bases, the J end by 7 bases, with 22 bases between. The CDR3 is 16 amino acids. In germline, CDR1 is SGHNT, CDR2 YYREEE (reference sequence). The CDR3 here is CASSFPLSPGFNEQYF. In DNA form, the CDR3 reads TGTGCCAGCAGCTTCCCCCTTTCCCCCGGCTTCAATGAGCAGTACTTC.

This clonotype has just a few counts. The CDR3 DNA is TGTGCCAGCAGCCCACTAGCGGGAGGTATGGCCGAGCAGTACTTC. This gives the protein CASSPLAGGMAEQYF. The chain combines TRBV3-1 with TRBJ2-7; 12 bases agree with TRBD2. CDR1 and CDR2 from the germline V gene are LGHDT and YNNKEL (reference sequence). There are 15 residues in the CDR3. Trimming cost V 4 bases and J 6 bases; bases outside gene matches: 7.

This clonotype was counted at least ten times. V gene TRBV2 combines with J gene TRBJ1-5, with TRBD1 as a possible D gene (5 bases). With 11 bases removed from V and 5 bases from J, the gap between germline ends came to 16 bases. Germline V lookup: CDR1 SNHLY, CDR2 FYNNEI. The length of the CDR3 is 13 residues. CDR3 region: CALGGQRDQPQHF. CDR3 nucleotide sequence: TGTGCCCTAGGCGGACAAAGGGATCAGCCCCAGCATTTT.

The chain is built from TRBV11-2 and TRBJ2-1; the match to TRBD2 covers 9 bases. With 0 bases clipped from V and 7 bases from J, the junction kept 7 bases outside the gene matches. CDR1 SGHAT and CDR2 FQNNGV come from the germline V gene. The CDR3 loop spans 16 amino acids. The CDR3 bases are TGTGCCAGCAGCTTAGATATCAGCGGGAGGTCAAATGAGCAGTTCTTC. Its protein product is CASSLDISGRSNEQFF.

The sample holds many counts of this clonotype. The chain couples TRBV3-1 to TRBJ2-5; the match to TRBD1 covers 9 bases. V shed 0 bases and J 5 bases; nucleotides not matched to a gene: 7. CDR3 length: 16 residues. Germline-derived CDR1 and CDR2 are LGHDT and YNNKEL (reference sequence). CDR3 DNA: TGTGCCAGCAGCCAAGATAGAGGACAGGGGTCCGAGACCCAGTACTTC. Translated, it gives CASSQDRGQGSETQYF.

Ten or more counts support this clonotype. The rearrangement joins TRBV28 to TRBJ1-4; D ambiguous. Germline CDR1 reads MDHEN; CDR2 reads SYDVKM. V was cut by 3 bases and J by 5 bases, with 4 bases left in between. CDR3 length: 12 residues. The DNA for the CDR3 is TGTGCCAGCAGTTTCGGCAATGAAAAACTGTTTTTT. This translates into CASSFGNEKLFF.

This clonotype was picked up a small number of times. This could be a read error, since a much larger clone is one nucleotide away. The chain links TRBV27 to TRBJ2-3, with unresolved D. Germline V CDR1 and CDR2: MNHEY, SMNVEV (reference sequence). The CDR3 is 13 residues long. CDR3 residues: CASSLGRPDAQYF. CDR3 nucleotide sequence: TGTGCCAGCAGTTTAGGTCGGCCAGATGCGCAGTATTTT.

This chain links TRBV6-9 with TRBJ2-3; 9 positions agree with TRBD2. This CDR3 contains 13 residues. Germline loops: CDR1 MNHGY, CDR2 SVAAGI. Trimming cost V 8 bases and J 5 bases; bases outside gene matches: 5. CDR3 nucleotides: TGTGCCAGCCGCGCTAGCGGGATAGATACGCAGTATTTT. Translated: CASRASGIDTQYF.

This clonotype was counted a few times. The rearrangement joins TRBV6-4 to TRBJ2-3, with a possible D match to TRBD2 (5 bases). V lost 0 bases to trimming and J lost 0 bases, with 7 bases between them. The CDR3 has 15 amino acids. Germline values: CDR1 MRHNA, CDR2 SNTAGT. The CDR3 reads CASSDSGGSTDTQYF. CDR3 DNA: TGTGCCAGCAGTGACTCGGGCGGGAGCACAGATACGCAGTATTTT.

This rearrangement joins TRBV20-1 to TRBJ2-7; a weak D match, TRBD2 (6 bases). The CDR3 totals 15 residues. The V end was cut by 5 bases, the J end by 5 bases, with 22 bases between. Germline CDR1 reads DFQATT; CDR2 reads SNEGSKA (reference sequence). In DNA form, the CDR3 reads TGCAGTGCTCCGGGGGAATTCGCCGGGAACGACGAGCAGTACTTC. As protein: CSAPGEFAGNDEQYF.

This clonotype was recorded many times. The rearrangement uses TRBV30 and TRBJ1-5; D gene uncertain. CDR1 and CDR2 from the germline V gene are GTSNPN and SVGIG (reference sequence). The V end was cut by 1 base, the J end by 1 base, with 8 bases between. CDR3 size: 14 residues. CDR3 in DNA: TGTGCCTGGAGTGGTGGGCAGAGCAATCAGCCCCAGCATTTT. This translates into CAWSGGQSNQPQHF.

This clonotype showed up many times. This rearrangement joins TRBV20-1 to TRBJ2-4; D possibly corresponds to TRBD1 (6 bases). V was clipped by 3 bases and J by 3 bases, with 12 bases between them. Germline loops: CDR1 DFQATT, CDR2 SNEGSKA (reference sequence). This CDR3 has 14 amino acids. CDR3: CSARGQGNKNIQYF. The CDR3 nucleotides are TGCAGTGCTAGGGGGCAGGGGAACAAAAACATTCAGTACTTC.

The table lists this clonotype with many counts. This chain joins TRBV7-3 and TRBJ2-3, with 7 bases aligning to TRBD1. The CDR3 has 17 amino acids. Unmatched junction bases numbered 11, after V lost 1 base and J lost 4 bases. The germline V gene encodes CDR1 SGHTA and CDR2 FQGTGA. The CDR3 is CASSLMPFRGIADTQYF. The CDR3 nucleotides are TGTGCCAGCAGCTTAATGCCATTCAGGGGGATTGCAGATACGCAGTATTTT.

Regarding this clonotype: This sequence may be a read error, since a much larger clone differs from it by one base. V is TRBV28 and J is TRBJ2-7, with a tentative D call TRBD2 (6 bases). V lost 4 bases and J lost 2, with 21 bases in between. Germline V gives CDR1 MDHEN, CDR2 SYDVKM. This CDR3 has 17 amino acids. The CDR3 reads CASSYLVSREATYEQYF. The CDR3 DNA is TGTGCCAGCAGTTACCTTGTTTCCAGGGAGGCTACCTACGAGCAGTACTTC.

This clonotype was detected only a few times. Because it lacks the conserved phenylalanine or tryptophan at the end, this CDR3 is likely a read error. The V gene is TRBV7-9, the J gene TRBJ2-1; 8 nucleotides agree with TRBD2. The V gene's germline CDR1 is SEHNR and CDR2 FQNEAQ (reference sequence). This CDR3 spans 17 amino acids. The J segment lost 3 bases and the V segment lost 8 bases, leaving 15 bases of the junction unmatched. The CDR3 DNA follows: TGTGCCAGCTCCTATGGGGGAGCGGGAGAGTTCTACAATGAGCAGTTCCTC. Residues: CASSYGGAGEFYNEQFL.

There are a few counts of this clonotype. V is TRBV27 and J is TRBJ1-5; D gene uncertain. Germline CDR1 MNHEY, CDR2 SMNVEV (reference sequence). V was shortened by 5 bases and J by 0 bases, with 14 bases between the two germline ends. The length of the CDR3 is 16 residues. The CDR3 sequence: CASSPLAQYSNQPQHF. CDR3 bases: TGTGCCAGCAGTCCCCTTGCACAATATAGCAATCAGCCCCAGCATTTT.